Listed here is a single T cell receptor (beta chain). Its antigen is as yet unknown. Within the sample, other DNA sequences also encode this same CDR3. CD4+ cells yielded CD45RA+ naive and CD45RA-negative memory subsets. TCRdb's copy holds only in-frame clones and misses some; the assay was immunoSEQ multiplex PCR. This table has a few million clones, around 92% appearing once. This entry belongs to a study of shared clonotypes between healthy human individuals. Study-wide context: The study drew on a couple of women and a few men aged 18 to 49 as donors. Used for every donor were three CD4 naive, three CD4 memory, two CD8 naive and one CD8 memory plate. The study's findings and limits: Clonotype sharing among donors likely depends on sequencing depth.

The CDR3 has 13 residues. With 0 bases removed from V and 5 bases from J, the gap between germline ends came to 5 bases. Germline V gene data show CDR1 as SEHNR and CDR2 as FQNEAQ (reference sequence). The sample taken for sequencing was naive CD4+ T cells from PBMCs. Subset indicated: CD45RA+ positively selected. The sequence came from a man between 18 and 29 years old in good health. Some clones in this sample may be carry-over from other donors' samples. The chain combines TRBV7-9 with TRBJ1-5, with unresolved D. The CDR3 DNA reads TGTGCCAGCAGCTTAGCGCTGTATCAGCCCCAGCATTTT. It translates to CASSLALYQPQHF.